This record looks at one T cell receptor beta chain sequence and its context. This sample is part of a study of blood T cell repertoires in COVID-19. The CDR3 length is 14 residues. Trimming left V 8 bases short and J 0 bases short, with 14 bases between. The germline V gene encodes CDR1 ENHRY and CDR2 SYGVKD. Using immunoSEQ multiplex PCR, the repertoire was profiled, and TCRdb retains in-frame clones only, with some absent. In the table there are 60,000 to 80,000 clones, roughly 85% of which are singletons. The V and J genes are TRBV10-3 and TRBJ2-7; maybe TRBD1 (6 bases). Sequencing used peripheral blood. The source of this sequence is a man aged 45-60 years with acute or convalescent COVID-19. The CDR3 loop is CAIARDKSSYEQYF. The CDR3 DNA follows: TGTGCCATCGCCAGGGACAAAAGCTCCTACGAGCAGTACTTC.